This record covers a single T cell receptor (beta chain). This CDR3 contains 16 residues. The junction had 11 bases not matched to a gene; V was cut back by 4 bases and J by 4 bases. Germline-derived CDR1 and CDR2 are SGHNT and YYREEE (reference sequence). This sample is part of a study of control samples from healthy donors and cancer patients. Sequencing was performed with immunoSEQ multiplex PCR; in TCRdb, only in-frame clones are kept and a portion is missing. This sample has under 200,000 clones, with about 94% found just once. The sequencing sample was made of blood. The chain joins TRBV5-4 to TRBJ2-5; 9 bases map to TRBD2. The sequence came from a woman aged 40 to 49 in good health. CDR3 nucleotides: TGTGCCAGCAGCGCGTTAGCGGGAGCAGTCCGAGAGACCCAGTACTTC. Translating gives CASSALAGAVRETQYF.